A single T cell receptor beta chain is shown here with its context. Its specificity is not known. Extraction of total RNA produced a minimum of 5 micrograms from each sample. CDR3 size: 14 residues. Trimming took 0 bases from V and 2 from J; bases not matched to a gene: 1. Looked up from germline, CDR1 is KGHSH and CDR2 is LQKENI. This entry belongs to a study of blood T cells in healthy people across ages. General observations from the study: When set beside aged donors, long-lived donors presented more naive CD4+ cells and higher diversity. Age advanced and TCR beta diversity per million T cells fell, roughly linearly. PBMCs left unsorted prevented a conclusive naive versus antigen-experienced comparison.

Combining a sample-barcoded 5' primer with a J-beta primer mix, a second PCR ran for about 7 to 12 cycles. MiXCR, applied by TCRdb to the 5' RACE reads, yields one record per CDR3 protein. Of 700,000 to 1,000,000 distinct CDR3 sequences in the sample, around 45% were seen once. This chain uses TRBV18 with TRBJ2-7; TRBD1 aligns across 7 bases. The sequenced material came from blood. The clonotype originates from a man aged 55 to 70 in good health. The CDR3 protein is CASSPPQGAYEQYF. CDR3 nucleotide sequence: TGTGCCAGCTCACCACCGCAGGGGGCCTACGAGCAGTACTTC.